The rows below give T cell receptor beta chains drawn from one sample of a study of shared clonotypes between healthy human individuals. TCRdb keeps only in-frame clones here, not all; method: immunoSEQ multiplex PCR. Of under 2.5 million clones in the sample, about nine tenths were seen once. The sequencing sample was made of naive CD4+ T cells from PBMCs. The receptors come from a man aged 18-30 years in good health. Some clones in this sample may be carry-over from other donors' samples. CDR3s include the opening cysteine and the closing phenylalanine or tryptophan. The D gene is left open where the match is weak. Size is omitted from some rows. Given values are once, few, many or a class for expanded clones.

V: TRBV5-4; J: TRBJ1-4; D: .; size: .; CDR3: CASSSGSTNEKLFF; DNA: TGTGCCAGCAGTTCAGGATCAACTAATGAAAAACTGTTTTTT
V: TRBV11-2; J: TRBJ2-3; D: .; size: .; CDR3: CASSPREVDTQYF; DNA: TGTGCCAGCAGCCCTAGGGAGGTTGATACGCAGTATTTT
V: TRBV9; J: TRBJ2-3; D: .; size: .; CDR3: CASSSSRAISDTQYF; DNA: TGTGCCAGCAGCTCCTCCCGGGCCATTTCAGATACGCAGTATTTT
V: TRBV27; J: TRBJ1-1; D: .; size: .; CDR3: CASRSVRDNTEAFF; DNA: TGTGCCAGCAGGAGCGTCAGGGATAACACTGAAGCTTTCTTT
V: TRBV29-1; J: TRBJ1-1; D: .; size: once; CDR3: CSVVGNTEAFF; DNA: TGCAGCGTTGTGGGGAACACTGAAGCTTTCTTT
V: TRBV2; J: TRBJ1-2; D: .; size: few; CDR3: CASSGPGPVPYGYTF; DNA: TGTGCCAGCAGTGGTCCGGGGCCTGTACCCTATGGCTACACCTTC
V: TRBV5-6; J: TRBJ2-7; D: TRBD1; size: .; CDR3: CASRRGFGTGGREQYF; DNA: TGTGCCAGCAGGAGGGGATTTGGGACAGGGGGCCGGGAGCAGTACTTC
V: TRBV25-1; J: TRBJ2-5; D: .; size: .; CDR3: CASGESGRAGETQYF; DNA: TGTGCCAGCGGTGAATCAGGCAGGGCAGGCGAGACCCAGTACTTC
V: TRBV28; J: TRBJ1-2; D: .; size: .; CDR3: CASSYGLSSRGYTF; DNA: TGTGCCAGCAGTTACGGGCTGTCATCGAGGGGCTACACCTTC
V: TRBV7-9; J: TRBJ2-5; D: .; size: once; CDR3: CASSLGRGFETQYF; DNA: TGTGCCAGCAGCCTCGGCAGGGGTTTCGAGACCCAGTACTTC
V: TRBV11-2; J: TRBJ2-6; D: .; size: .; CDR3: CASSVSGANVLTF; DNA: TGTGCCAGCAGCGTCTCTGGGGCCAACGTCCTGACTTTC
V: TRBV4-1; J: TRBJ2-1; D: TRBD2; size: .; CDR3: CASSPRGSGNSLTNEQFF; DNA: TGCGCCAGCAGCCCCCGGGGTAGCGGGAATAGCCTCACCAATGAGCAGTTCTTC
V: TRBV7-2; J: TRBJ1-5; D: TRBD1; size: .; CDR3: CASSYYQGAVNQPQHF; DNA: TGTGCCAGCAGCTATTATCAGGGGGCCGTAAATCAGCCCCAGCATTTT
V: TRBV5-1; J: TRBJ2-6; D: TRBD1; size: .; CDR3: CASSLAGTGGSGANVLTF; DNA: TGCGCCAGCAGCTTGGCTGGGACAGGGGGCTCTGGGGCCAACGTCCTGACTTTC
V: TRBV29-1; J: TRBJ1-1; D: .; size: .; CDR3: CSVDMNTEAFF; DNA: TGCAGCGTTGATATGAACACTGAAGCTTTCTTT
V: TRBV6-5; J: TRBJ1-2; D: .; size: .; CDR3: CASSYESASNYGYTF; DNA: TGTGCCAGCAGTTACGAGTCGGCAAGTAACTATGGCTACACCTTC
V: TRBV10-2; J: TRBJ2-2; D: .; size: .; CDR3: CASRDGSNTGELFF; DNA: TGCGCCAGCAGGGACGGATCGAACACCGGGGAGCTGTTTTTT
V: TRBV5-6; J: TRBJ2-1; D: .; size: once; CDR3: CASSYLGLRAGNEQFF; DNA: TGTGCCAGCAGCTATCTAGGCTTGCGAGCGGGCAATGAGCAGTTCTTC
V: TRBV5-1; J: TRBJ2-2; D: TRBD1; size: once; CDR3: CASSLGQGNSGELFF; DNA: TGCGCCAGCAGCTTGGGACAGGGCAACAGCGGGGAGCTGTTTTTT
V: TRBV5-4; J: TRBJ2-2; D: TRBD2; size: .; CDR3: CASSLLAGNTGELFF; DNA: TGTGCCAGCAGCTTGCTAGCGGGGAACACCGGGGAGCTGTTTTTT
V: TRBV9; J: TRBJ1-1; D: TRBD1; size: .; CDR3: CASSVATGQGARTEAFF; DNA: TGTGCCAGCAGCGTAGCTACGGGACAGGGGGCGAGGACTGAAGCTTTCTTT
V: TRBV2; J: TRBJ1-2; D: .; size: once; CDR3: CASSEMLWTANYGYTF; DNA: TGTGCCAGCAGTGAAATGCTTTGGACGGCCAACTATGGCTACACCTTC
V: TRBV10-2; J: TRBJ2-7; D: .; size: .; CDR3: CASVGVARGSYEQYF; DNA: TGCGCCAGCGTCGGTGTAGCCAGGGGTTCCTACGAGCAGTACTTC